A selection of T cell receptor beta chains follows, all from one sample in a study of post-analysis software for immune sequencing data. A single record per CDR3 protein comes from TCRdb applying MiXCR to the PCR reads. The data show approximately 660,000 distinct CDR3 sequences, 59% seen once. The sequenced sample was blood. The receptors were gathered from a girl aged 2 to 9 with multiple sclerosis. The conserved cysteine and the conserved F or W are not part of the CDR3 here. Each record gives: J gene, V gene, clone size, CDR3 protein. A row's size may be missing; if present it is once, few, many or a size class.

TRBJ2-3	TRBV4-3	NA	ASSGRRDTQY
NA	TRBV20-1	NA	SAGGGPVETQY
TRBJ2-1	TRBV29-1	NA	SAGLVEQF
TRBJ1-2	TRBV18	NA	ASSPDRVVGYT
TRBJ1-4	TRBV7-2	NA	ASRGVANEKLF
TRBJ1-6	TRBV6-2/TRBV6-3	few	ASSPGGNSPLH
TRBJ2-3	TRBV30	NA	AGSPGPQY
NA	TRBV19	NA	ASIPQGGIQETQY
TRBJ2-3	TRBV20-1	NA	SATTGGADTQY
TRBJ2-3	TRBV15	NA	ATRSGMTGTADTQY
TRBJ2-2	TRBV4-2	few	ASSQEVASGTGELF
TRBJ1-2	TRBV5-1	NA	ASSPGQGGSYGYT
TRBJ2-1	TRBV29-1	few	SGSVGGFGSYNEQF
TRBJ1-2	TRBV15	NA	ATSRGTAAVGYT